This is a list of T cell receptor beta chains from one sample in a study of blood T cell repertoires in COVID-19. Profiling relied on immunoSEQ multiplex PCR, and the TCRdb table lists in-frame clones only, not all of them. The table shows roughly 80,000 clones, with over 75% occurring only once. The sample consisted of peripheral blood. The source of these receptors is a man aged 50-60 years with acute or convalescent COVID-19. Each CDR3 is given with its conserved first and last residue. Each record gives: J gene, V gene, D gene, clone size, CDR3 DNA, CDR3 protein. A D gene is named only where the DNA matches it firmly. Clone size is stated in some rows and not others, as once, few, many or a class when expanded.

j_call: TRBJ1-1; v_call: TRBV28; d_call: NA; clone_size: NA; cdr3_nt: TGTGCCAGCAGTCGACAAATGAACACTGAAGCTTTCTTT; cdr3_aa: CASSRQMNTEAFF
j_call: TRBJ1-2; v_call: TRBV7-9; d_call: TRBD1; clone_size: NA; cdr3_nt: TGTGCCAGCAGCTTAGACGGACAGGGGGCCAATGGCTACACCTTC; cdr3_aa: CASSLDGQGANGYTF
j_call: TRBJ1-4; v_call: TRBV7-9; d_call: NA; clone_size: once; cdr3_nt: TGTGCCAGCAGCCAGGGGTCAAATAATGAAAAACTGTTTTTT; cdr3_aa: CASSQGSNNEKLFF
j_call: TRBJ1-2; v_call: TRBV6-5; d_call: TRBD1; clone_size: few; cdr3_nt: TGTGCCAGCCGGATGGGACAGAATCTAGGCTACACCTTC; cdr3_aa: CASRMGQNLGYTF
j_call: TRBJ1-1; v_call: TRBV6-2/TRBV6-3; d_call: NA; clone_size: NA; cdr3_nt: TGTGCCAGCAGTTATTTGGGGCCCACTGAAGCTTTCTTT; cdr3_aa: CASSYLGPTEAFF
j_call: TRBJ1-5; v_call: TRBV28; d_call: TRBD1; clone_size: few; cdr3_nt: TGTGCCAGCAGTTCCTGGACAGGAGGGAATCAGCCCCAGCATTTT; cdr3_aa: CASSSWTGGNQPQHF
j_call: TRBJ2-1; v_call: TRBV7-2; d_call: NA; clone_size: NA; cdr3_nt: TGTGCCAGCAGCTTAGACGGAGGGACCTCCTACAATGAGCAGTTCTTC; cdr3_aa: CASSLDGGTSYNEQFF
j_call: TRBJ2-7; v_call: TRBV30; d_call: NA; clone_size: few; cdr3_nt: TGTGCCTGGAGTGTACCCAAGACGTCGAGGATCTTC; cdr3_aa: CAWSVPKTSRIF
j_call: TRBJ2-5; v_call: TRBV5-4; d_call: NA; clone_size: NA; cdr3_nt: TGTGCCAGCAGCCTCAGCGGGCTTAGGGAGACCCAGTACTTC; cdr3_aa: CASSLSGLRETQYF
j_call: TRBJ2-7; v_call: TRBV2; d_call: TRBD1; clone_size: many; cdr3_nt: TGTGCCAGCAGGTATGACAGGGGCGAGCAGTACTTC; cdr3_aa: CASRYDRGEQYF
j_call: TRBJ2-5; v_call: TRBV7-2; d_call: TRBD1; clone_size: NA; cdr3_nt: TGTGCCAGCAGCCCCCGGGACAGGGGTAATACCCAGTACTTC; cdr3_aa: CASSPRDRGNTQYF
j_call: TRBJ1-3; v_call: TRBV5-5; d_call: NA; clone_size: NA; cdr3_nt: TGTGCCAGCAGCGGCCTTTCCTCTGGAAACACCATATATTTT; cdr3_aa: CASSGLSSGNTIYF
j_call: TRBJ1-5; v_call: TRBV5-1; d_call: NA; clone_size: NA; cdr3_nt: TGCGCCAGCAGCAGGAGTCCGTGGACAAATCAGCCCCAGCATTTT; cdr3_aa: CASSRSPWTNQPQHF
j_call: TRBJ1-4; v_call: TRBV6-1; d_call: TRBD1; clone_size: NA; cdr3_nt: TGTGCCAGCAGTGGGGGGACAGGGTCGGCGACTAATGAAAAACTGTTTTTT; cdr3_aa: CASSGGTGSATNEKLFF
j_call: TRBJ2-2; v_call: TRBV28; d_call: TRBD1; clone_size: NA; cdr3_nt: TGTGCCAGCAGTTCAGGGGGATTTAACCCCGGGGAGCTGTTTTTT; cdr3_aa: CASSSGGFNPGELFF
j_call: TRBJ1-6; v_call: TRBV5-1; d_call: NA; clone_size: NA; cdr3_nt: TGCGCCAGCAAGTATGCAGGACTAAATTCACCCCTCCACTTT; cdr3_aa: CASKYAGLNSPLHF
j_call: TRBJ1-1; v_call: TRBV28; d_call: NA; clone_size: once; cdr3_nt: TGTGCCAGCAGTATCGGAGGAGTGAACACTGAAGCTTTCTTT; cdr3_aa: CASSIGGVNTEAFF
j_call: TRBJ1-5; v_call: TRBV18; d_call: NA; clone_size: NA; cdr3_nt: TGTGCCAGCTCACCATCCGAGAGTCAGCCCCAGCATTTT; cdr3_aa: CASSPSESQPQHF
j_call: TRBJ1-4; v_call: TRBV7-6; d_call: NA; clone_size: NA; cdr3_nt: TGTGCTAGCAGCTTAGGTTCGTCAACACGGGATGAAAAACTGTTTTTT; cdr3_aa: CASSLGSSTRDEKLFF
j_call: TRBJ1-1; v_call: TRBV7-2; d_call: NA; clone_size: NA; cdr3_nt: TGTGCCAGCATTGGACAGCTGCTAAACACTGAAGCTTTCTTT; cdr3_aa: CASIGQLLNTEAFF
j_call: TRBJ2-1; v_call: TRBV29-1; d_call: NA; clone_size: NA; cdr3_nt: TGCAGCCGTCCGGAGCTAGATGAGCAGTTCTTC; cdr3_aa: CSRPELDEQFF
j_call: TRBJ2-1; v_call: TRBV27; d_call: TRBD1; clone_size: NA; cdr3_nt: TGTGCCAGCAGTAACAGGGGGTTGAACAATGAGCAGTTCTTC; cdr3_aa: CASSNRGLNNEQFF
j_call: TRBJ1-1; v_call: TRBV19; d_call: NA; clone_size: NA; cdr3_nt: TGTGCCAGTAAGACAGAGAACACTGAAGCTTTCTTT; cdr3_aa: CASKTENTEAFF
j_call: TRBJ1-1; v_call: TRBV5-1; d_call: NA; clone_size: NA; cdr3_nt: TGCGCCAGCAGCTTTGCGGGGGGGAGTTTGAACACTGAAGCTTTCTTT; cdr3_aa: CASSFAGGSLNTEAFF
j_call: TRBJ2-7; v_call: TRBV12-5; d_call: NA; clone_size: NA; cdr3_nt: TGTGCTAGTGGTTCCGGGACACGGCTCATCGAGCAGTACTTC; cdr3_aa: CASGSGTRLIEQYF
j_call: TRBJ2-2; v_call: TRBV5-6; d_call: TRBD1; clone_size: NA; cdr3_nt: TGTGCCAGCAGCTTACAGGGGGCTTACGGGGAGCTGTTTTTT; cdr3_aa: CASSLQGAYGELFF
j_call: TRBJ1-2; v_call: TRBV30; d_call: NA; clone_size: NA; cdr3_nt: TGTGCCTGGAGTGGGATAGGGACTGATTATGGCTACACCTTC; cdr3_aa: CAWSGIGTDYGYTF
j_call: TRBJ2-3; v_call: TRBV5-6; d_call: NA; clone_size: NA; cdr3_nt: TGTGCCAGCAGCTTAGCGGGCACAGATACGCAGTATTTT; cdr3_aa: CASSLAGTDTQYF
j_call: TRBJ2-1; v_call: TRBV19; d_call: TRBD2; clone_size: NA; cdr3_nt: TGTGCCAGTAGCCCACTAGCGGGAGGGCCGGGGTCCTACAATGAGCAGTTCTTC; cdr3_aa: CASSPLAGGPGSYNEQFF
j_call: TRBJ1-1; v_call: TRBV28; d_call: NA; clone_size: NA; cdr3_nt: TGTGCCAGCAGTTTGGGGAGGGAAGTAGCTGAAGCTTTCTTT; cdr3_aa: CASSLGREVAEAFF
j_call: TRBJ2-1; v_call: TRBV7-9; d_call: TRBD1; clone_size: NA; cdr3_nt: TGTGCCAGCAGCTTAGAGGGCTTGGGGACAGGGGTTTTGTATGAGCAGTTCTTC; cdr3_aa: CASSLEGLGTGVLYEQFF
j_call: TRBJ2-2; v_call: TRBV7-6; d_call: NA; clone_size: NA; cdr3_nt: TGTGCCAGCGGCCAGGGGATTGGGGGAACCGGGGAGCTGTTTTTT; cdr3_aa: CASGQGIGGTGELFF
j_call: TRBJ2-6; v_call: TRBV24-1; d_call: TRBD1; clone_size: NA; cdr3_nt: TGTGCCACCAGTGATACAGGGGACGGGGCCAACGTCCTGACTTTC; cdr3_aa: CATSDTGDGANVLTF
j_call: TRBJ2-1; v_call: TRBV3-1/TRBV3-2; d_call: TRBD1; clone_size: NA; cdr3_nt: TGTGCCAGCAGCCTGGGACAGGGGCTTAAAAATGAGCAGTTCTTC; cdr3_aa: CASSLGQGLKNEQFF
j_call: TRBJ1-1; v_call: TRBV7-2; d_call: NA; clone_size: NA; cdr3_nt: TGTGCCAGCAGCGGTCAGGCGACGAACACTGAAGCTTTCTTT; cdr3_aa: CASSGQATNTEAFF
j_call: TRBJ2-7; v_call: TRBV9; d_call: NA; clone_size: NA; cdr3_nt: TGTGCCAGCAGCTTCCGGGACACCACCTACGAGCAGTACTTC; cdr3_aa: CASSFRDTTYEQYF
j_call: TRBJ1-1; v_call: TRBV7-2; d_call: NA; clone_size: NA; cdr3_nt: TGTGCCAGCAGCTTAGTTCGGGGAACTGAAGCTTTCTTT; cdr3_aa: CASSLVRGTEAFF
j_call: TRBJ2-5; v_call: TRBV7-2; d_call: TRBD1; clone_size: NA; cdr3_nt: TGTGCCAGCAGCTTGTTACTTCCGGGACAGAAAGAGACCCAGTACTTC; cdr3_aa: CASSLLLPGQKETQYF
j_call: TRBJ1-2; v_call: TRBV7-2; d_call: NA; clone_size: NA; cdr3_nt: TGTGCCAGCAGCTCCACCCTGACAAAATCTTATGGCTACACCTTC; cdr3_aa: CASSSTLTKSYGYTF
j_call: TRBJ2-3; v_call: TRBV24-1; d_call: NA; clone_size: NA; cdr3_nt: TGTGCCACCAGTGCCCCACTGGGCACCACAGATACGCAGTATTTT; cdr3_aa: CATSAPLGTTDTQYF
j_call: TRBJ1-2; v_call: TRBV12-3/TRBV12-4; d_call: NA; clone_size: NA; cdr3_nt: TGTGCCACCCGGAGGGTGGGGGACTATGGCTACACCTTC; cdr3_aa: CATRRVGDYGYTF
j_call: TRBJ2-7; v_call: TRBV10-3; d_call: TRBD1; clone_size: once; cdr3_nt: TGTGCCATCAGTCCGGGACAGAGTTTCGGGGAGCAGTACTTC; cdr3_aa: CAISPGQSFGEQYF
j_call: TRBJ2-2; v_call: TRBV7-2; d_call: NA; clone_size: few; cdr3_nt: TGTGCCAGCAGCTTAGTGGCAGGGAACACCGGGGAGCTGTTTTTT; cdr3_aa: CASSLVAGNTGELFF
j_call: TRBJ1-1; v_call: TRBV12-5; d_call: NA; clone_size: once; cdr3_nt: TGTGCTAGTGGTCCCCCGGGAAGCATGAACACTGAAGCTTTCTTT; cdr3_aa: CASGPPGSMNTEAFF
j_call: TRBJ1-5; v_call: TRBV7-2; d_call: NA; clone_size: NA; cdr3_nt: TGTGCCAGCAGCTACGACAGTGCGAACAATCAGCCCCAGCATTTT; cdr3_aa: CASSYDSANNQPQHF
j_call: TRBJ1-1; v_call: TRBV7-2; d_call: TRBD1; clone_size: NA; cdr3_nt: TGTGCCAGCAGCTCACAGGGGGCAAACACTGAAGCTTTCTTT; cdr3_aa: CASSSQGANTEAFF
j_call: TRBJ2-7; v_call: TRBV10-1; d_call: TRBD1; clone_size: few; cdr3_nt: TGCGCCAGCAGTCGGGACAGGCTCTCCTACGAGCAGTACTTC; cdr3_aa: CASSRDRLSYEQYF
j_call: TRBJ2-3; v_call: TRBV3-1/TRBV3-2; d_call: NA; clone_size: NA; cdr3_nt: TGTGCCAGCAGCCAGGGGCCCCGGGATACGCAGTATTTT; cdr3_aa: CASSQGPRDTQYF
j_call: TRBJ2-7; v_call: TRBV4-1; d_call: NA; clone_size: NA; cdr3_nt: TGCGCCAGCAGCCAACGAACAGGGATCCACGAGCAGTACTTC; cdr3_aa: CASSQRTGIHEQYF
j_call: TRBJ1-2; v_call: TRBV3-1/TRBV3-2; d_call: NA; clone_size: NA; cdr3_nt: TGTGCCAGCAGCCAAGCCTCAACGGGAGGCTACACCTTC; cdr3_aa: CASSQASTGGYTF
j_call: TRBJ2-2; v_call: TRBV4-1; d_call: TRBD1; clone_size: NA; cdr3_nt: TGCGCCAGCAGCCAAGAAGGAGCAGGGGGTTACACCGGGGAGCTGTTTTTT; cdr3_aa: CASSQEGAGGYTGELFF
j_call: TRBJ2-7; v_call: TRBV29-1; d_call: NA; clone_size: NA; cdr3_nt: TGCAGCGTCAGGGAAGCCTACGAGCAGTACTTC; cdr3_aa: CSVREAYEQYF
j_call: TRBJ1-2; v_call: TRBV9; d_call: NA; clone_size: NA; cdr3_nt: TGTGCCAGCAGCGTAGAACAGGGAATCTATGGCTACACCTTC; cdr3_aa: CASSVEQGIYGYTF
j_call: TRBJ2-7; v_call: TRBV2; d_call: NA; clone_size: NA; cdr3_nt: TGTGCCAGCAGTACCCTACAGGGTACCGAGCAGTACTTC; cdr3_aa: CASSTLQGTEQYF
j_call: TRBJ2-1; v_call: TRBV18; d_call: NA; clone_size: NA; cdr3_nt: TGTGCCAGCTCACCCGAGAACCATGAGCAGTTCTTC; cdr3_aa: CASSPENHEQFF
j_call: TRBJ2-2; v_call: TRBV5-1; d_call: TRBD1; clone_size: NA; cdr3_nt: TGCGCCAGCAGCTTGGCCTTTGGGACAGGGGCCGGGGAGCTGTTTTTT; cdr3_aa: CASSLAFGTGAGELFF
j_call: TRBJ1-5; v_call: TRBV4-3; d_call: NA; clone_size: NA; cdr3_nt: TGCGCCAGCAGCCAAGAGGTAGCAGGGCATCAGCCCCAGCATTTT; cdr3_aa: CASSQEVAGHQPQHF